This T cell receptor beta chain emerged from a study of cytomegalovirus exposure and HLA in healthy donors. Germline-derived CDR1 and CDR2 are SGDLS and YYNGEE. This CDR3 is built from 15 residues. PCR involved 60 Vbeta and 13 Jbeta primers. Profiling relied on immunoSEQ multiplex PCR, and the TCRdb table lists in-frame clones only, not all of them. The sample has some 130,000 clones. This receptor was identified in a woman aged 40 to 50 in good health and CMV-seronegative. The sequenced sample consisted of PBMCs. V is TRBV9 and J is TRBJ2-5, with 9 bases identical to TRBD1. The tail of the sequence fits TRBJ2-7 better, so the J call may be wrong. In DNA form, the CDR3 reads TGTGCCAGCAGCGTAGCCGGACAGGGGCCCTACGAGCAGTACTTC. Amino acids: CASSVAGQGPYEQYF.